Listed below are T cell receptor beta chains from one sample, sequenced in a study of early T cells in non-severe SARS-CoV-2 infection. TCRdb used MiXCR to reprocess the 5' RACE reads, holding one entry per CDR3 protein. Found here are 25,000 to 30,000 distinct CDR3 sequences, 3.5% to 4.5% of them singletons; the top ten hold around 6%. Material: whole blood. The receptors here all came from an adult who was a healthcare worker with PCR-confirmed SARS-CoV-2 infection or an uninfected control (not recorded which). CDR3s include the opening cysteine and the closing phenylalanine or tryptophan. The D gene is left open where the match is weak. Size tells how often a clone was seen (once, few, many) or the class of an expanded clone, and some rows leave it out.

V	D	size	J	DNA	CDR3
TRBV11-3	TRBD1	many	TRBJ2-7	TGTGCCAGCAGCCGGGACAGGGCCTACGAGCAGTACTTC	CASSRDRAYEQYF
TRBV2	TRBD1	many	TRBJ1-5	TGTGCCAGCGGCGGGACAGGGTACCAGCCCCAGCATTTT	CASGGTGYQPQHF
TRBV7-9	-	many	TRBJ2-3	TGTGCCAGCAGCCTAACGGTTGAGCAGTATTTT	CASSLTVEQYF
TRBV2	-	many	TRBJ2-3	TGTGCCAGCAGTGAACAGATCACAGATACGCAGTATTTT	CASSEQITDTQYF
TRBV4-3	-	many	TRBJ2-7	TGCGCCAGCAGCCAAGATCCCTTCTACGAGCAGTACTTC	CASSQDPFYEQYF
TRBV10-2	-	many	TRBJ1-1	TGCGCCAGCAGTGAGGGGCCGATGAACACTGAAGCTTTCTTT	CASSEGPMNTEAFF
TRBV5-6	TRBD1	many	TRBJ2-2	TGTGCCAGCAGCGAGACAGGGGACACCGGGGAGCTGTTTTTT	CASSETGDTGELFF
TRBV5-1	TRBD1	many	TRBJ1-6	TGCGCCAGCAGCTTGGATCAGGGACAGAATTCACCCCTCCACTTT	CASSLDQGQNSPLHF
TRBV19	TRBD1	many	TRBJ2-5	TGTGCCAGTAGTATAACAGGGGCAGAGACCCAGTACTTC	CASSITGAETQYF
TRBV6-1	-	many	TRBJ1-6	TGTGCCAGCAGGGAGGGGGGGCGTGATAATTCACCCCTCCACTTT	CASREGGRDNSPLHF
TRBV7-2	-	few	TRBJ2-2	TGTGCCAGCAGCTTAGCCGGGCCCGGGGAGCTGTTTTTT	CASSLAGPGELFF
TRBV6-2/TRBV6-3	TRBD1	many	TRBJ1-6	TGTGCCAGCAGCCCCGGGACAGGTTCCTCTTCACCCCTCCACTTT	CASSPGTGSSSPLHF
TRBV30	-	many	TRBJ1-2	TGTGCCTGGAGCGCGGGAGCCTATGGCTACACCTTC	CAWSAGAYGYTF
TRBV29-1	-	-	TRBJ2-7	TGCAGCGTCAGGACAGCGTCCTACGAGCAGTACTTC	CSVRTASYEQYF
TRBV7-6	-	many	TRBJ2-3	TGTGCCAGCAGCCGATTCGAAGTAAACACAGATACGCAGTATTTT	CASSRFEVNTDTQYF
TRBV18	TRBD1	many	TRBJ2-7	TGTGCCAGCTCACCAGATACCGGGACAGGGCACTACGAGCAGTACTTC	CASSPDTGTGHYEQYF
TRBV30	TRBD2	-	TRBJ2-3	TGTGCCTGGAGTCCGGGACTAGCTACAGATACGCAGTATTTT	CAWSPGLATDTQYF
TRBV6-2/TRBV6-3	-	many	TRBJ1-5	TGTGCCAGCAGTTTACAGGGTGATGGCCTCCAGCCCCAGCATTTT	CASSLQGDGLQPQHF
TRBV5-4	-	many	TRBJ2-1	TGTGCCAGCAGCTTGGGGCCTAATACCTACAATGAGCAGTTCTTC	CASSLGPNTYNEQFF
TRBV7-2	TRBD1	many	TRBJ2-7	TGTGCCAGCAGCTCCAAGACAGGGCCCGAGCAGTACTTC	CASSSKTGPEQYF
TRBV20-1	-	many	TRBJ2-7	TGCAGTGCTAGAGATGGGACCCACTACGAGCAGTACTTC	CSARDGTHYEQYF
TRBV4-3	-	many	TRBJ1-1	TGCGCCAGCAGCCAAGAGAGGGGGATGAACACTGAAGCTTTCTTT	CASSQERGMNTEAFF
TRBV27	TRBD1	many	TRBJ2-3	TGTGCCAGCAGTGGCCGGGGACAGGGGGTTGCAGATACGCAGTATTTT	CASSGRGQGVADTQYF
TRBV29-1	TRBD1	many	TRBJ2-5	TGCAGCGTTGAAGGCACAGGGGGTCAAGAGACCCAGTACTTC	CSVEGTGGQETQYF
TRBV6-5	-	many	TRBJ2-7	TGTGCCAGCAGCGGGAAGTCCTACGAGCAGTACTTC	CASSGKSYEQYF
TRBV5-4	TRBD2	many	TRBJ2-7	TGTGCCAGCAGCTTGGTTGGTCTGGTTGAGCGGGGGGGCTACGAGCAGTACTTC	CASSLVGLVERGGYEQYF
TRBV6-1	TRBD2	many	TRBJ2-1	TGTGCCAGCAGTGGCCGCGGGGGGGCGAATGAGCAGTTCTTC	CASSGRGGANEQFF
TRBV7-2	-	many	TRBJ1-2	TGTGCCAGCAGCTTATCCGCAGGAACCCTCTATGGCTACACCTTC	CASSLSAGTLYGYTF
TRBV11-2	-	many	TRBJ2-1	TGTGCCAGCAGCTTGGCCCGGGGAAACTCCTACAATGAGCAGTTCTTC	CASSLARGNSYNEQFF
TRBV14	-	many	TRBJ1-1	TGTGCCAGCAGCCAAGCAGGCATGAACACTGAAGCTTTCTTT	CASSQAGMNTEAFF
TRBV20-1	TRBD1	many	TRBJ1-1	TGCAGTGCGAGGACAGGGAGCACTGAAGCTTTCTTT	CSARTGSTEAFF
TRBV7-2	-	many	TRBJ2-7	TGTGCCAGCAGCTTAGATGGCAGCATCTACGAGCAGTACTTC	CASSLDGSIYEQYF
TRBV1	-	few	TRBJ2-3	TGCACCAGCAGCCAAGTCTTAGCGGGGGCTGGCACAGATACGCAGTATTTT	CTSSQVLAGAGTDTQYF
TRBV27	-	many	TRBJ2-5	TGTGCCAGCAGTTTAAGAACAGAACAAGAGACCCAGTACTTC	CASSLRTEQETQYF
TRBV7-2	-	many	TRBJ1-1	TGTGCCAGCAGCTTAAACAGGGTTGAAGCTTTCTTT	CASSLNRVEAFF
TRBV6-2/TRBV6-3	-	medium-sized	TRBJ1-1	TGTGCCAGCAGTTATATGGGGGCCACTGAAGCTTTCTTT	CASSYMGATEAFF
TRBV28	TRBD2	-	TRBJ2-7	TGTGCCAGCCGAAAAAACGGGGGGACCCACGAGCAGTACTTC	CASRKNGGTHEQYF
TRBV6-7	TRBD2	many	TRBJ2-1	TGTGCCATCTTAACGGGGGGATCCTACAATGAGCAGTTCTTC	CAILTGGSYNEQFF
TRBV11-2	-	many	TRBJ2-3	TGTGCCAGCAGCTTAGGCCAAGATACGCAGTATTTT	CASSLGQDTQYF
TRBV4-3	TRBD1	many	TRBJ2-2	TGCGCCAGCAGCCAAGGACAGGGGGACACCGGGGAGCTGTTTTTT	CASSQGQGDTGELFF
TRBV7-2	-	many	TRBJ2-1	TGTGCCAGCAGCCAATCGCTCGGGACTCTCAATGAGCAGTTCTTC	CASSQSLGTLNEQFF
TRBV7-9	TRBD2	many	TRBJ2-7	TGTGCCAGCAGCTTAACTAGCGGCGAGCAGTACTTC	CASSLTSGEQYF
TRBV12-3/TRBV12-4	TRBD1	-	TRBJ2-7	TGTACCAGCAGTCCGGACAGGGCCGAGCAGTACTTC	CTSSPDRAEQYF
TRBV11-2	-	many	TRBJ2-1	TGTGCCAGCAGCTTTGCGACAGGAATGAAGTTCTTC	CASSFATGMKFF
TRBV2	-	few	TRBJ2-7	TGTGCTTCGCAGGACTACTACGAGCAGTACTTC	CASQDYYEQYF
TRBV2	TRBD2	many	TRBJ2-7	TGTGCCAGCAGACCCCGTGGTAGCGGGGTCTACGAGCAGTACTTC	CASRPRGSGVYEQYF
TRBV27	TRBD1	-	TRBJ2-1	TGTGCCAGCAGTTTCCGGGACAGCTACAATGAGCAGTTCTTC	CASSFRDSYNEQFF
TRBV9	TRBD1	many	TRBJ2-7	TGTGCCAGCAGCGTCCAGACAGGGGGCTACGAGCAGTACTTC	CASSVQTGGYEQYF
TRBV20-1	-	many	TRBJ2-2	TGCAGTGCTAGAACGAACGCCGGGGAGCTGTTTTTT	CSARTNAGELFF
TRBV24-1	TRBD1	many	TRBJ2-1	TGTGCCACCAGTGATTCATCCGGGACAGGGAGGAATGAGCAGTTCTTC	CATSDSSGTGRNEQFF
TRBV7-2	TRBD1	-	TRBJ1-1	TGTGCCAGCAGCTTAGCGCGGACAGGACTTGAAGCTTTCTTT	CASSLARTGLEAFF
TRBV20-1	TRBD2	many	TRBJ2-7	TGCAGTGCTAGCTCCGGGACTAGCAAGGCCTACGAGCAGTACTTC	CSASSGTSKAYEQYF